This TCR beta chain was recorded in a study of T-cell memory formation after mild COVID-19. Each CDR3 protein gets one entry after TCRdb re-called the 5' RACE reads with MiXCR. The table includes hundreds of thousands of distinct CDR3 sequences, less than 20% detected once. The CDR3 has 15 residues. Trimming pared 0 bases from V and 1 base from J, leaving 9 bases between. Germline lookup yields CDR1 SGHRS and CDR2 YFSETQ. This receptor was taken from a man aged 18-30 years who had mild COVID-19 (a few samples of this study predate the infection). Cell type and time point are not known. This sequence joins TRBV5-1 and TRBJ2-3, with a weak D call TRBD2 (5 bases). Material: PBMCs or a T cell subset sorted from them (not recorded which). Here the CDR3 DNA reads TGCGCCAGCAGCTTGGCCTGGGGAGGCACAGATACGCAGTATTTT. Translating gives CASSLAWGGTDTQYF.